This section outlines one TCR beta chain sequence together with its context. Its antigen is still unknown. This table comes from immunoSEQ multiplex PCR, and its TCRdb copy is limited to in-frame clones, with some not included. Of 150,000 to 200,000 clones detected, about 90% appear once; the ten largest clones hold around 3.1%. The data stem from a study of cytomegalovirus exposure and HLA in healthy donors. Study-level findings and limits: A few CMV-associated chains were confirmed in vitro to be specific for CMV antigens. Some TCR beta chains (about 180 of them) were listed as cytomegalovirus-associated.

The CDR3 spans 15 residues. From germline, CDR1 is SGHRS and CDR2 YFSETQ. Trimming removed 3 bases at V and 0 bases at J, with 12 bases between. Material: PBMCs. V is TRBV5-1 and J is TRBJ1-1, with D perhaps matching TRBD1 (6 bases). This clonotype was sampled from a woman younger than 35 in good health and CMV-seropositive. CDR3 bases: TGCGCCAGCAGCTACGGACAGAGAATGAACACTGAAGCTTTCTTT. The encoded protein is CASSYGQRMNTEAFF. The full variable domain, rest sourced from reference TRBV5-1 and TRBJ1-1, is KAGVTQTPRYLIKTRGQQVTLSCSPISGHRSVSWYQQTPGQGLQFLFEYFSETQRNKGNFPGRFSGRQFSNSRSEMNVSTLELGDSALYLCASSYGQRMNTEAFFGQGTRLTVV.